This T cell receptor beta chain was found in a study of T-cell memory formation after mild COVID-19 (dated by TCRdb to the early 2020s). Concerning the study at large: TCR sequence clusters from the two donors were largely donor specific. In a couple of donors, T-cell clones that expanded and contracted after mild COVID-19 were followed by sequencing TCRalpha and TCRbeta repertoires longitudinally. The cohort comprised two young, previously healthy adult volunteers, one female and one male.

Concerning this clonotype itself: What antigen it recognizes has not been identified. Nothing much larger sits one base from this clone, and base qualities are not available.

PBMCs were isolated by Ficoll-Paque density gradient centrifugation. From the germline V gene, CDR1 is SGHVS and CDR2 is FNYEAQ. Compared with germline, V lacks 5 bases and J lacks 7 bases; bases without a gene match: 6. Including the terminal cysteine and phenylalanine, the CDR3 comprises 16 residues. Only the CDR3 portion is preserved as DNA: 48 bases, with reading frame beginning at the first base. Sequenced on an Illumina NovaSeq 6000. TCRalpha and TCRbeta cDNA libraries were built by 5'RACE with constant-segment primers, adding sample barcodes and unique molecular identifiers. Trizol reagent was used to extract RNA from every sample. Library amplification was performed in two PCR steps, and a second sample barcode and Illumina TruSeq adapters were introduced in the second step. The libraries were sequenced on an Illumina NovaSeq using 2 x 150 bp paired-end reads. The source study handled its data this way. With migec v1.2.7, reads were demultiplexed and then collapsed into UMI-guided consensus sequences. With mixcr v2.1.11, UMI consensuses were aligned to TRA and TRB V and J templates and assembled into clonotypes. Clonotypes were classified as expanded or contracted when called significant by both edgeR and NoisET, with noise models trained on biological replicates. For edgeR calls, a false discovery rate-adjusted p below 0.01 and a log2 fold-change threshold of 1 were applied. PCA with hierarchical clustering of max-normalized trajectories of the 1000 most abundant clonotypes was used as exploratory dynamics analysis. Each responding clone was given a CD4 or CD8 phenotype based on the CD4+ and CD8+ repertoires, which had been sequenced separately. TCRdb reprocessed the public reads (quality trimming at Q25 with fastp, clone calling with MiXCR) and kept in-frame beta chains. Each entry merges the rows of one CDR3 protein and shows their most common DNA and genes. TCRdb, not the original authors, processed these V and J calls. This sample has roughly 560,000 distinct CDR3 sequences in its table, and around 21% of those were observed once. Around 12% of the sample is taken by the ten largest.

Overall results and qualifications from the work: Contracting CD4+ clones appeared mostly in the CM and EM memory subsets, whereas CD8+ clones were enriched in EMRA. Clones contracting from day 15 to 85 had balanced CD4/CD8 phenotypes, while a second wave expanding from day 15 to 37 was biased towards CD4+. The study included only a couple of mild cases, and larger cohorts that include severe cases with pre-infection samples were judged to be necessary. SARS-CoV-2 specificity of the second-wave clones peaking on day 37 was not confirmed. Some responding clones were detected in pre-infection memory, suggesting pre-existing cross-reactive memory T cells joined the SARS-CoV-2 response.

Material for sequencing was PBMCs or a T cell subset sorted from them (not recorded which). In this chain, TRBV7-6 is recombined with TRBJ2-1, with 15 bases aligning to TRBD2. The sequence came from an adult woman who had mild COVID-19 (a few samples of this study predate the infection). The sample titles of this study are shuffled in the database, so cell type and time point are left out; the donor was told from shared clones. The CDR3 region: CASSAGLAGGKNEQFF. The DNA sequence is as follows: TGTGCCAGCAGCGCCGGACTAGCGGGAGGGAAGAATGAGCAGTTCTTC.